This T cell receptor (beta chain) was recorded in a study of blood T cell repertoires in COVID-19. Whole-study context: Samples came from the United States, Italy and Spain, spanning acute and convalescent COVID-19. T cells, B-cell-depleted T cells, or PBMCs provided the cDNA or gDNA that served as material.

As processed by the authors: Scientists estimated how many nucleated cells there were by amplifying reference gene primers. Profiled with immunoSEQ multiplex PCR; TCRdb holds only in-frame clones, not every one. Clonal size and the V and J genes are those of that table, whereas D and trimming came from the DNA. Among under 250,000 clones listed, about 90% were seen once. Seattle enrolled patients during active infection and tracked them longitudinally. V lost 4 bases to trimming and J lost 8 bases, with 15 bases between them. The CDR3 totals 14 residues. CDR1 and CDR2 (germline): WNHNN, SYGVQD (reference sequence).

Sample: peripheral blood. The chain links TRBV10-1 to TRBJ2-1; the D is unclear. The TCR comes from a man aged 60-69 years with COVID-19, enrolled during active disease. The CDR3, as DNA: TGCGCCAGCAGTGTCCCGGCTAGTGACCATGAGCAGTTCTTC. Translation gives CASSVPASDHEQFF.